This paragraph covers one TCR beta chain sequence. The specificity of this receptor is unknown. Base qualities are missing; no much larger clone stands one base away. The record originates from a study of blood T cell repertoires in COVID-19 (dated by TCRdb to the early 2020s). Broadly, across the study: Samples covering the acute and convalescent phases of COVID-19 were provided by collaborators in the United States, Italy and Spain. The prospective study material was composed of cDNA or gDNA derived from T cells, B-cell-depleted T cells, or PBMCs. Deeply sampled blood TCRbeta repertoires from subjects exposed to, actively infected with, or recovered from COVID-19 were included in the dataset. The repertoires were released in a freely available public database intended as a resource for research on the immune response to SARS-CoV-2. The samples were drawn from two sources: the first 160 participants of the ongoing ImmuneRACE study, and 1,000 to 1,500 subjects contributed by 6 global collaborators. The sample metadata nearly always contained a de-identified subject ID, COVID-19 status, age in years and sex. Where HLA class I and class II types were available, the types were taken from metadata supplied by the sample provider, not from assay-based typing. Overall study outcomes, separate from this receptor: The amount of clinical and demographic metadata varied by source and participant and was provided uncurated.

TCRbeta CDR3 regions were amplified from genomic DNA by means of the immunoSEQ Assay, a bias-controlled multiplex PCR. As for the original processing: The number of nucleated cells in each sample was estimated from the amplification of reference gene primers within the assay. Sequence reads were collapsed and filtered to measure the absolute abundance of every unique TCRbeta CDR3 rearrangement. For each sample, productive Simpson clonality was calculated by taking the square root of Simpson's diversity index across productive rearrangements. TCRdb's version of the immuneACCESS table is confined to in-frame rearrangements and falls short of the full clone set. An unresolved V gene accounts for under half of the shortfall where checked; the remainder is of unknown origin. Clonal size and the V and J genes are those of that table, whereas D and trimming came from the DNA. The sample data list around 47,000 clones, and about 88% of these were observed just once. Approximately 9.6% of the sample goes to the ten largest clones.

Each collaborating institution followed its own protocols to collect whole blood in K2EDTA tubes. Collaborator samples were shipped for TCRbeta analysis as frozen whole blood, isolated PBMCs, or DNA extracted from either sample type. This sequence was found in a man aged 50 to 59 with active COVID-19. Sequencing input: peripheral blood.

Read as DNA, the sequence is TGTGCCAGCAGCGTAGTGGGACTAGCGGGAGTAAGCTCCTACAATGAGCAGTTCTTC. This translates into CASSVVGLAGVSSYNEQFF. Recombination linked TRBV9 to TRBJ2-1, and TRBD2 matches 14 of the central bases. Ends trimmed: V by 0 bases, J by 0 bases; bases unmatched to a gene: 5. CDR1 and CDR2 were assigned from the germline V gene as SGDLS and YYNGEE. Inclusive of the bounding cysteine and phenylalanine, the CDR3 is 19 residues long. The sequence is cut down to CDR3 DNA, 57 bases in frame from base 1.